Shown below are 5 T cell receptor beta chains from a single sample sequenced in a study of B cell selection in AIRE deficiency. Measured with immunoSEQ multiplex PCR; TCRdb has only the in-frame clones, and not every one. The sample holds about 930 clones, 82% seen once. CD4+CD127+ cells were sorted as the conventional CD4 T cells. Input material: conventional CD4+ T cells sorted from PBMCs. The source of these receptors is a human donor with AIRE deficiency.

The CDR3 DNA sequence: TGTGCCAGCGCGCAGGGGGCGCGGGAAGAGCAGTACTTC. This encodes CASAQGAREEQYF. This sequence joins TRBV25-1 and TRBJ2-7; 8 nucleotides agree with TRBD1. In germline, CDR1 is MGHDK, CDR2 SYGVNS. The CDR3 is 13 amino acids. The ends lost 8 bases at V and 7 bases at J; junction bases unmatched: 10.

CDR3 DNA: TGTGCCAGCAGCTTATCTGGCGGGATAGAGCAGTTCTTC. Translating gives CASSLSGGIEQFF. V and J are TRBV7-6 and TRBJ2-1, with D possibly being TRBD2 (6 bases). The CDR3 contains 13 residues. The V gene lost 2 bases and the J gene lost 10 bases, with 12 bases spanning the gap. Germline V CDR1 and CDR2: SGHVS, FNYEAQ.

This rearrangement joins TRBV30 to TRBJ2-7; D is undetermined. CDR3 length: 13 amino acids. Germline V gene data show CDR1 as GTSNPN and CDR2 as SVGIG (reference sequence). Trimming pared 0 bases from V and 4 bases from J, leaving 10 bases between. The CDR3 bases are TGTGCCTGGAGTGTATCGTGGTCTTACGAGCAGTACTTC. Protein product: CAWSVSWSYEQYF.

The chain employs TRBV28 and TRBJ1-2; maybe TRBD1 (6 bases). V was trimmed by 7 bases and J by 5 bases, leaving 17 bases between them. Germline lookup yields CDR1 MDHEN and CDR2 SYDVKM. CDR3 length equals 14 residues. The CDR3 sequence is CASISPGARYGYTF. CDR3 nucleotide sequence: TGTGCCAGCATTTCCCCAGGGGCGAGGTATGGCTACACCTTC.

The chain joins TRBV29-1 to TRBJ1-1, with 7 positions matching TRBD1. Germline CDR1 is SQVTM and CDR2 is ANQGSEA. The CDR3 totals 15 residues. The ends lost 6 bases at V and 0 bases at J; junction bases unmatched: 10. CDR3 sequence: CSVSGTAAMNTEAFF. The CDR3 DNA reads as TGCAGCGTATCCGGGACAGCTGCTATGAACACTGAAGCTTTCTTT.